These T cell receptor beta chains were read from a single sample in a study of OX40 agonist ivuxolimab in advanced cancers. Here immunoSEQ multiplex PCR was the method, and the copy in TCRdb shows in-frame clones only, minus some. This table holds 55,000 to 65,000 clones, approximately 90% found once. The material sequenced was CD4+ or CD8+ T cells sorted from blood, taken in a trial of the OX40 agonist ivuxolimab. These receptors came from an adult with an advanced solid tumor such as melanoma, head and neck, liver or kidney cancer. Each CDR3 is given with its conserved first and last residue. A D gene is named only where the DNA matches it firmly. Clone size is shown for a subset of rows, as once, few, many or a class of expanded clone.

CDR3 length,V gene,D gene,clone size,J gene,CDR3 DNA,CDR3 protein
12,TRBV11-2,-,-,TRBJ1-1,TGTGCCAGCAGCTCCGGGGTCCCTGAAGCTTTCTTT,CASSSGVPEAFF
14,TRBV27,-,-,TRBJ2-7,TGTGCCAGCAGTTACAGGGACAACGCCTACGAGCAGTACTTC,CASSYRDNAYEQYF
15,TRBV27,-,-,TRBJ1-2,TGTGCCAGCACCCTTATCTGGGGGGCAGGGCTAGGCTACACCTTC,CASTLIWGAGLGYTF
14,TRBV2,-,-,TRBJ1-5,TGTGCCAGCAGTGAAGCGGGGGGCAATCAGCCCCAGCATTTT,CASSEAGGNQPQHF
13,TRBV5-1,-,-,TRBJ2-1,TGCGCCAGCGATTTATCGGTCGGGGGTGAGCAGTTCTTC,CASDLSVGGEQFF
17,TRBV7-9,-,-,TRBJ2-7,TGTGCCAGCAGCTCTAGTGCCCAGAACGCTTTGGACTACGAGCAGTACTTC,CASSSSAQNALDYEQYF
15,TRBV7-9,TRBD1,medium-sized,TRBJ1-5,TGTGCCAGCAGTCCCGGGACAGGGGGTGAGCAGCCCCAGCATTTT,CASSPGTGGEQPQHF
11,TRBV29-1,-,-,TRBJ2-4,TGCAGCGTTGAAGCCAAAAACATTCAGTACTTC,CSVEAKNIQYF
15,TRBV5-1,-,-,TRBJ1-4,TGCGCCAGCAGCTTGGAGTGGGGGGCGGATGAAAAACTGTTTTTT,CASSLEWGADEKLFF
16,TRBV5-4,TRBD1,-,TRBJ2-5,TGTGCCAGCAGCTTGGCGGGACAGGGGGTCCAAGAGACCCAGTACTTC,CASSLAGQGVQETQYF
14,TRBV27,-,-,TRBJ1-4,TGTGCCAGCAGTTTTGAAGGGTTTGGTGGGAAACTGTTTTTT,CASSFEGFGGKLFF
15,TRBV11-2,TRBD2,-,TRBJ2-7,TGTGCCAGCAGCCTAACTAGCGGGGGTTTGTACGAGCAGTACTTC,CASSLTSGGLYEQYF
14,TRBV2,-,-,TRBJ1-6,TGTGCCAGCCTCCAAGGACCCTATAATTCACCCCTCCACTTT,CASLQGPYNSPLHF
18,TRBV21-1,-,-,TRBJ1-1,TGTGCCAGCAGCAACACGTGGAGGGGGGCGCAAAAGAACACTGAAGCTTTCTTT,CASSNTWRGAQKNTEAFF
14,TRBV5-1,-,-,TRBJ1-1,TGCGCCAGCAGCTTGGGAGGCTCTTGGACTGAAGCTTTCTTT,CASSLGGSWTEAFF
14,TRBV6-1,-,-,TRBJ2-5,TGTGCCAGCAGTGAAGATTTGAGGGAGGAGACCCAGTACTTC,CASSEDLREETQYF
14,TRBV7-2,-,-,TRBJ1-6,TGTGCCAGCAAAGGACTGTACACCAGCGCACCCCTCCACTTT,CASKGLYTSAPLHF
14,TRBV6-1,-,-,TRBJ2-7,TGTGCCAGCAGTCCGGGACAAATACCCTACGAGCAGTACTTC,CASSPGQIPYEQYF
14,TRBV7-8,-,once,TRBJ1-3,TGTGCCAGCAGCTACGGACAGTTTGGAAACACCATATATTTT,CASSYGQFGNTIYF
13,TRBV10-3,-,once,TRBJ1-2,TGTGCCATCAGTGAGTCGAGGGGGGGAGGCTACACCTTC,CAISESRGGGYTF
12,TRBV2,TRBD1,-,TRBJ2-7,TGTGCCAGCAGTACAGGGGCCCACGAGCAGTACTTC,CASSTGAHEQYF
10,TRBV20-1,-,-,TRBJ2-3,TGCAGTGCTACCGGAGATACGCAGTATTTT,CSATGDTQYF
15,TRBV7-6,-,-,TRBJ2-3,TGTGCCAGCAGCTCCCGGGGTGGCCGGGCAGATACGCAGTATTTT,CASSSRGGRADTQYF
11,TRBV6-5,-,-,TRBJ2-7,TGTGCCAGCAGTGATTCCTACGAGCAGTACTTC,CASSDSYEQYF
16,TRBV27,TRBD2,-,TRBJ2-2,TGTGCCAGCAGTTTGCCCAGCGGGGGGGTGTACGGGGAGCTGTTTTTT,CASSLPSGGVYGELFF
14,TRBV5-1,-,-,TRBJ1-2,TGCGCCAGCAGCTTGGTCCAGGGAGACTATGGCTACACCTTC,CASSLVQGDYGYTF